This T cell receptor beta chain was captured in a study of T cell responses to AZD1222 COVID-19 vaccine. Concerning this clone: Its cognate antigen is unknown.

Points from the study as a whole: Clonal diversity was possibly underestimated; the donors were predominantly white British and more often female. Just a handful of AZD1222 recipients were seropositive at baseline. When two AZD1222 doses had been given, Spike-specific TCR breadth and depth rose.

The CDR3 runs to 19 residues. V trimming: 1 base; J trimming: 3 bases; junction bases outside the gene matches: 13. The germline gives CDR1 LGHNA, CDR2 YNFKEQ. Generated by immunoSEQ multiplex PCR, the TCRdb table keeps only in-frame clones and is missing some. The table shows 100,000 to 150,000 clones, with just under 95% occurring only once. The clonotype comes from an adult in good health. The rearrangement links TRBV4-2 to TRBJ1-5, with 9 bases identical to TRBD1. The source was peripheral blood, collected on day 0 of AZD1222 vaccination. The CDR3 nucleotides read TGTGCCAGCAGCCAAGGGTATCGAAGGACAGGGGTTAACAATCAGCCCCAGCATTTT. Its protein is CASSQGYRRTGVNNQPQHF.